Shown below are 24 T cell receptor beta chains from a single sample sequenced in a study of cytomegalovirus exposure and HLA in healthy donors. Both 60 Vbeta primers and 13 Jbeta primers went into the PCR. Profiling relied on immunoSEQ multiplex PCR, and the TCRdb table lists in-frame clones only, not all of them. The profile shows more than 95,000 clones, 75% to 80% of them singletons. The sequenced sample consisted of PBMCs. The receptor source for this set is a man in his sixties in good health and CMV-seropositive.

J is TRBJ1-2 and V is TRBV4-3; unclear D gene. The CDR3 spans 14 residues. V lost 1 base to trimming and J lost 3 bases, with 9 bases between them. Germline-derived CDR1 and CDR2 are LGHNA and YSLEER. CDR3 bases: TGCGCCAGCAGCCAAGGAACAGCTTACTATGGCTACACCTTC. Residues: CASSQGTAYYGYTF.

This chain joins TRBV2 and TRBJ1-2, with D maybe TRBD1 (5 bases). CDR1 is SNHLY and CDR2 is FYNNEI in the germline V gene. The germline V and J ends were trimmed by 6 bases and 0 bases, with 14 bases remaining between them. This CDR3 contains 15 residues. The CDR3 DNA follows: TGTGCCAGCAGCCCCGGGGGACTAGCTAACTATGGCTACACCTTC. Protein: CASSPGGLANYGYTF.

The V and J genes are TRBV9 and TRBJ2-2; TRBD2 agrees at 9 bases. The germline gives CDR1 SGDLS, CDR2 YYNGEE. Trimming cost V 4 bases and J 4 bases; bases outside gene matches: 11. The CDR3 runs to 17 residues. Here the CDR3 DNA reads TGTGCCAGCAGCCCCCCCCGGACTAGCGACGGCACCGGGGAGCTGTTTTTT. Amino acid sequence: CASSPPRTSDGTGELFF.

V is TRBV23-1 and J is TRBJ2-3; weak D call: TRBD2 (5 bases). TRBV23-1 is an open reading frame whose function is uncertain. V was clipped by 7 bases and J by 1 base, with 12 bases between them. CDR3 length: 14 residues. This CDR3 is CASNGDPGTDTQYF. The CDR3 coding sequence is TGCGCCAGCAACGGGGATCCAGGCACAGATACGCAGTATTTT.

The genes are TRBV6-1 and TRBJ1-3, with TRBD1 as a possible D gene (5 bases). Germline V gene sequence: CDR1 MNHNS, CDR2 SASEGT. V was trimmed by 6 bases and J by 2 bases, leaving 14 bases between them. The length of the CDR3 is 15 residues. CDR3 region: CASSRVAGAGNTIYF. The CDR3 DNA follows: TGTGCCAGCAGCCGGGTCGCGGGGGCTGGAAACACCATATATTTT.

V usage is TRBV7-2 and J usage is TRBJ2-5; TRBD1 matches 8 bases. Germline V lookup: CDR1 SGHTA, CDR2 FQGNSA. With V trimmed by 1 base and J by 4 bases, 5 bases remained unmatched. The CDR3 has 15 amino acids. The CDR3: CASSLVDRAGETQYF. The CDR3 DNA follows: TGTGCCAGCAGCTTAGTGGACAGGGCGGGAGAGACCCAGTACTTC.

The chain has TRBV7-8 and TRBJ2-5; TRBD2 matches 11 bases. TRBJ2-7 explains the end of the DNA better; the J call may be wrong. The CDR3 length is 16 residues. Germline CDR1 and CDR2: SGHVS and FQNEAQ. The CDR3 protein is CASSSRRLAGGYEQYF. DNA for the CDR3: TGTGCCAGCAGCTCCCGCCGGCTAGCGGGGGGATACGAGCAGTACTTC.

This chain links TRBV29-1 with TRBJ2-3; 16 bases are a match to TRBD2. Germline V lookup: CDR1 SQVTM, CDR2 ANQGSEA. Unmatched junction bases numbered 8, after V lost 2 bases and J lost 0 bases. The CDR3 has 19 residues. Written as DNA, the CDR3 is TGCAGCGTTGAATTTCAGGGACTAGCGGGGGGGACTAGCACAGATACGCAGTATTTT. It is translated as CSVEFQGLAGGTSTDTQYF.

This clone was counted a few times. This chain links TRBV2 with TRBJ2-5, with 15 bases aligning to TRBD2. CDR3 size: 16 residues. Germline V CDR1 and CDR2: SNHLY, FYNNEI. Losses at the gene ends were 3 bases for V and 9 bases for J; bases not matched to a gene: 8. The CDR3 sequence: CASSESGTSGGPPQYF. CDR3 nucleotides: TGTGCCAGCAGTGAGTCAGGGACTAGCGGGGGGCCGCCCCAGTACTTC.

The V gene is TRBV7-2, the J gene TRBJ1-1; possible D gene TRBD1, 5 bases. V was trimmed by 4 bases and J by 2 bases, leaving 14 bases between them. CDR1 is SGHTA, CDR2 FQGNSA, per germline. The CDR3 runs 15 residues. CDR3 coding DNA: TGTGCCAGCAGCTCCCAATGGGGCAGAAACACTGAAGCTTTCTTT. Protein product: CASSSQWGRNTEAFF. Full variable domain (missing parts from reference TRBV7-2 and TRBJ1-1): GAGVSQSPSNKVTEKGKDVELRCDPISGHTALYWYRQSLGQGLEFLIYFQGNSAPDKSGLPSDRFSAERTGGSVSTLTIQRTQQEDSAVYLCASSSQWGRNTEAFFGQGTRLTVV.

In its sample, this clone was seen a few times. J is TRBJ1-6 and V is TRBV25-1; no clear D gene. Trimming shortened V by 4 bases and J by 17 bases, and 15 bases separated the two germline ends. The CDR3 is made up of 12 amino acids. Germline CDR1 MGHDK, CDR2 SYGVNS. This chain's CDR3 is CASSGEDGDIHF. As DNA, the CDR3 is TGTGCCAGCAGTGGAGAGGATGGAGATATCCACTTT.

The gene calls are TRBV6-5 and TRBJ1-2; D possibly corresponds to TRBD1 (5 bases). The CDR3 consists of 15 residues. Germline assignment: CDR1 MNHEY and CDR2 SVGAGI. V shed 2 bases and J shed 4 bases, with 14 bases lying between them. The CDR3 nucleotides read TGTGCCAGCAGTTACGGGGCCCGCGGGATCTATGGCTACACCTTC. Amino acid sequence: CASSYGARGIYGYTF.

This chain connects TRBV6-5 to TRBJ2-5, with D perhaps TRBD1 (6 bases). The V end lost 0 bases, the J end lost 4 bases, and 12 bases lay between the germline ends. The CDR3 sequence is 15 residues long. Germline V gene lookup returns CDR1 MNHEY and CDR2 SVGAGI. The CDR3 region is CASSYSGASGETQYF. CDR3 in DNA: TGTGCCAGCAGTTACTCGGGGGCGTCGGGAGAGACCCAGTACTTC.

The chain couples TRBV18 to TRBJ1-3, with D possibly being TRBD1 (5 bases). From germline, CDR1 is KGHSH and CDR2 LQKENI. Trimming cost V 2 bases and J 0 bases, with 11 bases left between them. This CDR3 spans 16 amino acids. CDR3 in DNA: TGTGCCAGCTCACCAGACTCCGGGGGCTCTGGAAACACCATATATTTT. Protein sequence: CASSPDSGGSGNTIYF.

V is TRBV19 and J is TRBJ2-7; D is unresolved. The V end lost 3 bases, the J end lost 5 bases, and 8 bases lay between the germline ends. The CDR3 is 12 amino acids. Germline V gene data show CDR1 as LNHDA and CDR2 as SQIVND (reference sequence). The CDR3 nucleotides are TGTGCCAGTAGTATTTCCCCGGACGAGCAGTACTTC. Encoded protein: CASSISPDEQYF.

The chain couples TRBV5-1 to TRBJ1-1; 8 nucleotides match TRBD1. After removal of 0 bases from V and 6 bases from J, the junction contained 7 bases not matched to a gene. This CDR3 is 15 amino acids long. Germline V lookup: CDR1 SGHRS, CDR2 YFSETQ. CDR3: CASSLDQGASAEAFF. In nucleotides, the CDR3 is TGCGCCAGCAGCTTGGACCAGGGGGCCAGCGCTGAAGCTTTCTTT.

J is TRBJ2-1 and V is TRBV20-1, with 8 positions matching TRBD1. The CDR3 runs 11 residues. After removal of 5 bases from V and 10 bases from J, the junction contained 4 bases not matched to a gene. The germline CDR1 and CDR2 sequences are DFQATT and SNEGSKA (reference sequence). The chain's CDR3 is CSAGQGAEQFF. The CDR3 DNA follows: TGCAGTGCTGGGCAGGGGGCCGAGCAGTTCTTC.

The rearrangement uses TRBV7-2 and TRBJ1-1, with 12 positions matching TRBD1. V gave up 5 bases and J gave up 5 bases; unmatched junction bases: 12. Germline-derived CDR1 and CDR2 are SGHTA and FQGNSA. This CDR3 has 17 residues. Written as DNA, the CDR3 is TGTGCCAGCAGCGCCCCCGGGACAGGGGGCGGCCGGACTGAAGCTTTCTTT. Encoded protein: CASSAPGTGGGRTEAFF. Using reference TRBV7-2 and TRBJ1-1 for the parts outside the CDR3, the full variable domain is GAGVSQSPSNKVTEKGKDVELRCDPISGHTALYWYRQSLGQGLEFLIYFQGNSAPDKSGLPSDRFSAERTGGSVSTLTIQRTQQEDSAVYLCASSAPGTGGGRTEAFFGQGTRLTVV.

Written as DNA, the CDR3 is TGTGCCAGCGGTAGGACAGGGGACGAAAAACTGTTTTTT. It encodes CASGRTGDEKLFF. The rearrangement links TRBV5-4 to TRBJ1-4; 9 nucleotides align to TRBD1. This CDR3 is built from 13 residues. Germline V gene data show CDR1 as SGHNT and CDR2 as YYREEE (reference sequence). The ends lost 7 bases at V and 8 bases at J; junction bases unmatched: 6. Drawing the rest from reference TRBV5-4 and TRBJ1-4, the complete variable domain is ETGVTQSPTHLIKTRGQQVTLRCSSQSGHNTVSWYQQALGQGPQFIFQYYREEENGRGNFPPRFSGLQFPNYSSELNVNALELDDSALYLCASGRTGDEKLFFGSGTQLSVL.

This clone was found once. In nucleotides, the CDR3 is TGTGCCAGCAGCGCCCATAGCGGGACGTTCGAGGAGACCCAGTACTTC. This codes for CASSAHSGTFEETQYF. The rearrangement links TRBV9 to TRBJ2-5, with TRBD2 identical over 8 bases. Germline loops: CDR1 SGDLS, CDR2 YYNGEE. Losses at the gene ends were 3 bases for V and 5 bases for J; bases not matched to a gene: 12. The CDR3 totals 16 residues.

V is TRBV5-5 and J is TRBJ2-7, with 10 bases aligning to TRBD1. The CDR3 contains 15 residues. V was clipped by 2 bases and J by 4 bases; unmatched bases: 6. Germline CDR1 and CDR2: SGHKS and YYEKEE (reference sequence). As DNA, the CDR3 is TGTGCCAGCAGCTTAGCTTGGGACAGGGGTTACGAGCAGTACTTC. This encodes CASSLAWDRGYEQYF.

This rearrangement joins TRBV6-5 to TRBJ1-4, with 8 bases aligning to TRBD1. This CDR3 region has 14 residues. The V gene end was trimmed by 5 bases and the J gene end by 7 bases; junction bases not matched to a gene: 6. Per germline, CDR1 MNHEY and CDR2 SVGAGI. The CDR3 nucleotides read TGTGCCAGCAGTCCGACAGGGGCGGGTGAAAAACTGTTTTTT. This gives the protein CASSPTGAGEKLFF.

The sample holds one count of this clone. This sequence joins TRBV2 and TRBJ1-1; the D gene is possibly TRBD1 (6 bases). Per the germline V gene, CDR1 is SNHLY and CDR2 is FYNNEI. Trimming removed 8 bases from V and 2 bases from J, with 12 bases in between. The CDR3 has 13 amino acids. The chain's CDR3 is CASHRAGNTEAFF. Written as DNA, the CDR3 is TGTGCCAGCCACAGGGCGGGTAACACTGAAGCTTTCTTT.

J is TRBJ1-1 and V is TRBV7-2, with 8 bases aligning to TRBD1. The CDR3 covers 14 residues. Trimming took 4 bases from V and 4 from J; bases not matched to a gene: 5. Germline-derived CDR1 and CDR2 are SGHTA and FQGNSA. This CDR3 reads CASSSRGRSTEAFF. The CDR3 bases are TGTGCCAGCAGCTCCAGGGGGCGAAGCACTGAAGCTTTCTTT.